This entry is about one T cell receptor beta chain. Germline V CDR1 and CDR2: KGHSH, LQKENI. V dropped 3 bases and J dropped 0 bases, with 6 bases sitting between them. The CDR3 is 13 amino acids. The source of the sample is a study of OX40 agonist ivuxolimab in advanced cancers. Sequenced by immunoSEQ multiplex PCR; TCRdb stores in-frame clones only, minus some. The sample has approximately 89,000 clones; roughly 89% are singletons. The sequencing used CD4+ or CD8+ T cells sorted from blood, collected in a trial of the OX40 agonist ivuxolimab. The clonotype comes from an adult with an advanced solid tumor such as melanoma, head and neck, liver or kidney cancer. The gene calls are TRBV18 and TRBJ2-7; no definite D call. The CDR3 sequence: CASSPTVSYEQYF. CDR3 nucleotides: TGTGCCAGCTCACCCACAGTCTCCTACGAGCAGTACTTC.